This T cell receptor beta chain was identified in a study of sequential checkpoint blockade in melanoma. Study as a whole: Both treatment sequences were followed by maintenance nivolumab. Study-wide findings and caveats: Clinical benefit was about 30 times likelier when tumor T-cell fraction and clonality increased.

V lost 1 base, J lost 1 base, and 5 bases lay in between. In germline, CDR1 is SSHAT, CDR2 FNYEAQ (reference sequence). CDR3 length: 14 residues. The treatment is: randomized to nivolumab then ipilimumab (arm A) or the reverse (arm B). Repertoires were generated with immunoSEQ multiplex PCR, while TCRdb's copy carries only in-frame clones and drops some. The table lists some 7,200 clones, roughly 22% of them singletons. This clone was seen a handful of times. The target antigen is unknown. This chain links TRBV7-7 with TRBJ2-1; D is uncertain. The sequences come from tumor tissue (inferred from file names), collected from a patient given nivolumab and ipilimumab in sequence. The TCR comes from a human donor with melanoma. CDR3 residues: CASSLESSYNEQFF. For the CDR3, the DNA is TGTGCCAGCAGCTTAGAGTCGTCCTACAATGAGCAGTTCTTC.